Shown below are 19 T cell receptor beta chains from a single sample sequenced in a study of blood T cell repertoires in COVID-19 (dated by TCRdb to 2020 to 2021). Receptor amplification or capture employed the immunoSEQ multiplex PCR assay. TCRdb carries this immuneACCESS record with in-frame sequences only. Its versions omit some clonotypes, under half of them owing to an unresolved V gene in the studies checked, with the rest unexplained. Counted in this sample were some 150,000 clones; about 80% of them appeared once. Of the sample, around 10% falls within the top ten clones. The sample taken for sequencing was peripheral blood. These receptors were collected from a woman older than 75 in a cohort sampled during active or convalescent COVID-19.

This clone was seen a single time. V usage is TRBV5-1 and J usage is TRBJ2-6; D remains unclear. The germline V gene has CDR1 SGHRS and CDR2 YFSETQ. The length of the CDR3 is 15 residues. V lost 4 bases and J 2 bases, leaving 10 bases between the germline ends. Here the CDR3 DNA reads TGCGCCAGCAGCCTGTCGGTGGCTGGGGCCAACGTCCTGACTTTC. This gives the protein CASSLSVAGANVLTF. Together with reference TRBV5-1 and TRBJ2-6, the CDR3 gives the full variable domain: KAGVTQTPRYLIKTRGQQVTLSCSPISGHRSVSWYQQTPGQGLQFLFEYFSETQRNKGNFPGRFSGRQFSNSRSEMNVSTLELGDSALYLCASSLSVAGANVLTFGAGSRLTVL.

This rearrangement joins TRBV5-1 to TRBJ2-3; TRBD2 might be the D (5 bases). There are 13 residues in the CDR3. The germline gives CDR1 SGHRS, CDR2 YFSETQ. V gave up 0 bases and J gave up 4 bases, with 6 bases separating them. CDR3 sequence (DNA): TGCGCCAGCAGCTTGGTCGGGGCAGATACGCAGTATTTT. This codes for CASSLVGADTQYF.

This clone showed up just once. This chain links TRBV19 with TRBJ2-5; TRBD2 matches at 8 bases. CDR3 length equals 14 residues. The V segment lost 3 bases and the J segment 5 bases; nucleotides outside the gene matches: 5. Germline CDR1 LNHDA, CDR2 SQIVND (reference sequence). CDR3 sequence: CASSIRGGVETQYF. The CDR3 DNA sequence: TGTGCCAGTAGTATCCGGGGGGGCGTGGAGACCCAGTACTTC.

This clone was observed once. The chain joins TRBV5-1 to TRBJ1-4; D uncertain. The CDR3 totals 13 residues. The ends were cut back, 5 bases at V and 7 bases at J, with 12 bases in the middle. CDR1 and CDR2 (germline): SGHRS, YFSETQ. CDR3: CASRESPGEKLFF. CDR3 coding DNA: TGCGCCAGCAGGGAGTCACCGGGTGAAAAACTGTTTTTT.

This clone was recorded a few times. This sequence joins TRBV6-1 and TRBJ2-4; no clear D. The CDR3 spans 16 residues. V was pared by 2 bases and J by 0 bases, with 11 bases between. From germline, CDR1 is MNHNS and CDR2 SASEGT. The CDR3 spells CASSEMKALAKNIQYF. CDR3 DNA: TGTGCCAGCAGTGAAATGAAAGCCTTAGCCAAAAACATTCAGTACTTC.

The gene calls are TRBV3-1 (or the pseudogene TRBV3-2) and TRBJ1-4; TRBD1 is a possible D gene (6 bases). The CDR3 covers 16 residues. V dropped 2 bases and J dropped 4 bases, with 14 bases sitting between them. Germline V gene sequence: CDR1 LGHDT, CDR2 YNNKEL (reference sequence). The CDR3 sequence is CASSQQYGQFNEKLFF. CDR3 nucleotide sequence: TGTGCCAGCAGCCAACAGTACGGACAGTTTAATGAAAAACTGTTTTTT.

V gene TRBV28 combines with J gene TRBJ2-5; no clear D. The CDR3 sequence is 13 residues long. Trimming stripped 3 bases from V and 5 bases from J, with 10 bases between. The germline CDR1 and CDR2 sequences are MDHEN and SYDVKM. The CDR3 sequence is CASSFVLPETQYF. DNA of the CDR3: TGTGCCAGCAGTTTCGTCCTCCCGGAGACCCAGTACTTC.

V usage is TRBV24-1 and J usage is TRBJ2-1; 7 nucleotides match TRBD1. The CDR3 length is 15 residues. The J segment lost 4 bases and the V segment lost 3 bases, leaving 5 bases of the junction unmatched. Germline V CDR1 and CDR2: KGHDR, SFDVKD. CDR3 coding DNA: TGTGCCACCAGTGATCTCCGGGACAGTTACAATGAGCAGTTCTTC. This sequence encodes CATSDLRDSYNEQFF.

The chain is built from TRBV4-1 and TRBJ2-7, with D tentatively TRBD2 (6 bases). This CDR3 comprises 14 residues. Germline V lookup: CDR1 MGHRA, CDR2 YSYEKL. Trimming took off 4 bases at V and 2 bases at J, with 12 bases between the two ends. CDR3 residues: CASSPETSPYEQYF. CDR3 sequence (DNA): TGCGCCAGCAGCCCCGAGACTAGTCCCTACGAGCAGTACTTC.

The chain recombines TRBV15 with TRBJ2-7, with a tentative D call TRBD2 (7 bases). Germline lookup yields CDR1 LNHNV and CDR2 YYDKDF (reference sequence). The CDR3 has 16 residues. With 1 base removed from V and 5 bases from J, the gap between germline ends came to 18 bases. CDR3 residues: CATSRGPGAGADEQYF. DNA of the CDR3: TGTGCCACCAGCAGAGGCCCCGGCGCGGGGGCCGACGAGCAGTACTTC.

The sample holds a few counts of this clone. The rearrangement joins TRBV9 to TRBJ2-1; 11 nucleotides match TRBD2. The CDR3 runs to 15 residues. The V gene's germline CDR1 is SGDLS and CDR2 YYNGEE. The V and J ends lost 3 bases and 3 bases, in that order; junction bases with no gene match: 2. The CDR3 nucleotides read TGTGCCAGCAGCGCTAGCGGGGGGCACTACAATGAGCAGTTCTTC. Its translation is CASSASGGHYNEQFF. Full variable domain (remainder filled in from reference TRBV9 and TRBJ2-1): DSGVTQTPKHLITATGQRVTLRCSPRSGDLSVYWYQQSLDQGLQFLIQYYNGEERAKGNILERFSAQQFPDLHSELNLSSLELGDSALYFCASSASGGHYNEQFFGPGTRLTVL.

The rearrangement joins TRBV7-8 to TRBJ1-2, with D perhaps matching TRBD1 (5 bases). This CDR3 is 13 amino acids long. The V end lost 0 bases, the J end lost 8 bases, and 10 bases lay between the germline ends. CDR1 is SGHVS and CDR2 is FQNEAQ in the germline V gene. Here the CDR3 DNA reads TGTGCCAGCAGCTTAGCAGGGGCGGAGGGCTACACCTTC. Amino acid sequence: CASSLAGAEGYTF.

CDR3 sequence: CASSLDVSAGMRGYTF. In nucleotides, the CDR3 is TGTGCCAGCAGCTTAGACGTCTCTGCAGGGATGAGGGGCTACACCTTC. This chain connects TRBV7-9 to TRBJ1-2; D might be TRBD1 (5 bases). The CDR3 spans 16 residues. V lost 1 base to trimming and J lost 8 bases, with 20 bases between them. In germline, CDR1 is SEHNR, CDR2 FQNEAQ (reference sequence). The whole variable domain, remainder taken from reference TRBV7-9 and TRBJ1-2, is DTGVSQNPRHKITKRGQNVTFRCDPISEHNRLYWYRQTLGQGPEFLTYFQNEAQLEKSRLLSDRFSAERPKGSFSTLEIQRTEQGDSAMYLCASSLDVSAGMRGYTFGSGTRLTVV.

The chain is built from TRBV29-1 and TRBJ1-2; D gene unclear. Germline loops: CDR1 SQVTM, CDR2 ANQGSEA. CDR3 length: 12 residues. V lost 3 bases and J 11 bases, leaving 16 bases between the germline ends. CDR3 bases: TGCAGCGTTGACGAGGTGAAGGAACCATACACCTTC. As protein: CSVDEVKEPYTF.

V usage is TRBV11-2 and J usage is TRBJ1-3; D ambiguous. V was trimmed by 3 bases and J by 2 bases, leaving 5 bases between them. The CDR3 contains 13 residues. CDR1 is SGHAT, CDR2 FQNNGV, per germline. CDR3 coding DNA: TGTGCCAGCAGCTTTGGCACTGGAAACACCATATATTTT. It is translated as CASSFGTGNTIYF.

The chain recombines TRBV6-2 or TRBV6-3 with TRBJ2-5; TRBD1 agrees at 11 bases. Germline CDR1 MNHEY, CDR2 SVGEGT. This CDR3 spans 16 amino acids. The ends lost 6 bases at V and 7 bases at J; junction bases unmatched: 13. For the CDR3, the DNA is TGTGCCAGCAGCTCCTATTGGGGACAGGGGGTAATGACCCAGTACTTC. This translates into CASSSYWGQGVMTQYF.

The chain couples TRBV6-5 to TRBJ1-6, with D possibly matching TRBD1 (6 bases). The CDR3 has 15 residues. Germline CDR1 is MNHEY and CDR2 is SVGAGI. With 0 bases removed from V and 9 bases from J, the gap between germline ends came to 12 bases. The CDR3 region has the DNA TGTGCCAGCAGTTACTCGAACAGGGTGACTTCACCCCTCCACTTT. Protein: CASSYSNRVTSPLHF.

The V and J genes are TRBV4-1 and TRBJ1-2; 8 bases agree with TRBD1. The CDR3 extends over 15 amino acids. V trimming: 1 base; J trimming: 4 bases; junction bases outside the gene matches: 5. The V gene's germline CDR1 is MGHRA and CDR2 YSYEKL. CDR3 sequence: CASSQGDRGFYGYTF. In DNA, the CDR3 is TGCGCCAGCAGCCAAGGCGACAGGGGCTTCTATGGCTACACCTTC.

The chain recombines TRBV18 with TRBJ2-5; the match to TRBD1 covers 8 bases. The CDR3 spans 15 residues. The germline gives CDR1 KGHSH, CDR2 LQKENI. Unmatched junction bases numbered 4, after V lost 0 bases and J lost 4 bases. The CDR3 DNA reads TGTGCCAGCTCACCACCGACAGGGGCCGGAGAGACCCAGTACTTC. It specifies CASSPPTGAGETQYF.